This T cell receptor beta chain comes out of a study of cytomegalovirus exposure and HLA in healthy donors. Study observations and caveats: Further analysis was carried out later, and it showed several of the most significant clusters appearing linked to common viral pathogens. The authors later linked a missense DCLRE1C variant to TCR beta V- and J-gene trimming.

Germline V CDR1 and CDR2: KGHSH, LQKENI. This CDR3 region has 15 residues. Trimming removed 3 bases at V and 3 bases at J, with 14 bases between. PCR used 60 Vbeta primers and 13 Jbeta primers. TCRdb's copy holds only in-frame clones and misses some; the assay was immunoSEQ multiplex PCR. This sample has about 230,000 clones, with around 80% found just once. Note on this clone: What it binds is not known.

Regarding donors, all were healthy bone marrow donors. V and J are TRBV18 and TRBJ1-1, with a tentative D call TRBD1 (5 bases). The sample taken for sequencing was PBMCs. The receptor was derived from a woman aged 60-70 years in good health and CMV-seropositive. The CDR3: CASSPGSGQYTEAFF. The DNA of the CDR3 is TGTGCCAGCTCACCTGGTTCAGGGCAATACACTGAAGCTTTCTTT. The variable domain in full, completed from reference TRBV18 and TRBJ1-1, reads NAGVMQNPRHLVRRRGQEARLRCSPMKGHSHVYWYRQLPEEGLKFMVYLQKENIIDESGMPKERFSAEFPKEGPSILRIQQVVRGDSAAYFCASSPGSGQYTEAFFGQGTRLTVV.